A selection of T cell receptor beta chains follows, all from one sample in a study of OX40 agonist ivuxolimab in advanced cancers. Profiling relied on immunoSEQ multiplex PCR, and the TCRdb table lists in-frame clones only, not all of them. The sample yields about 120,000 clones, 93% seen once. The starting material was CD4+ or CD8+ T cells sorted from blood, obtained in a trial of the OX40 agonist ivuxolimab. These receptors originate from an adult with an advanced solid tumor such as melanoma, head and neck, liver or kidney cancer. Each CDR3 is given without its conserved first and last residue.

v_gene	CDR3aa
TRBV2	ASSRDRVGTEAF
TRBV6-5	ASLSDYSNEQF
TRBV5-1	ASSLATANTEAF
TRBV5-1	ASSYGSVDNEQF
TRBV5-6	ASSLPAEYGYT
TRBV6-6	ASLTSGSSDTQY
TRBV28	ASTPSGWSPEQY
TRBV7-2	ASSLGRQNTEAF
TRBV30	AWTRGGWHSPLH
TRBV9	ASSATGTGVTEAF
TRBV27	ASSLRLAGEQY
TRBV18	ASSRAPRQGAREQY
TRBV28	ASSSPPADTQY
TRBV7-9	ASSLVAGGSQETQY
TRBV4-2	ASSQESYDGQY
TRBV7-2	ASSFSGGETQY
TRBV15	ATSRTSGAYEQY
TRBV6-1	ASTRGLETEAF
TRBV25-1	ASSGQNIQY
TRBV7-9	ASSFDAGTVNDQPQH
TRBV7-8	ASSISSGAARELF
TRBV25-1	ARNGQGAPGGDQPQH
TRBV6-6	ASSGGTGRVTEAF
TRBV27	ASSPLTGTRNTEAF
TRBV18	ASSPNYEQY
TRBV7-2	ASSLTLGNTEAF
TRBV6-6	ASRQGARYEQY
TRBV11-2	ASSTDRGRPRYYGYT